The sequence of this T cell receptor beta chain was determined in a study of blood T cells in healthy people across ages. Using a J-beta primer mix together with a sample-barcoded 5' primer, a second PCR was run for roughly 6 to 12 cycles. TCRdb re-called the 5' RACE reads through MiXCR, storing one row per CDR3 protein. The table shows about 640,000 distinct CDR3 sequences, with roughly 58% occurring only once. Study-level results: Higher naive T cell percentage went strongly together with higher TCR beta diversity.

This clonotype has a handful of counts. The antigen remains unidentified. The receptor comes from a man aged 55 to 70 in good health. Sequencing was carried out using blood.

CDR3 protein: CATETGGGETQYF. The CDR3 nucleotides are TGTGCCACCGAAACAGGGGGCGGGGAGACCCAGTACTTC. The chain carries TRBV6-1 and TRBJ2-5; 9 bases are a match to TRBD1. This CDR3 is 13 amino acids long. The germline V gene encodes CDR1 MNHNS and CDR2 SASEGT. The junction had 8 bases not matched to a gene; V was cut back by 10 bases and J by 5 bases.